These T cell receptor beta chains were read from a single sample in a study of blood T cells in healthy people across ages. TCRdb ran MiXCR on the 5' RACE reads and lists one entry per CDR3 protein. Found here are 1.5 million to 2 million distinct CDR3 sequences, roughly 27% of them singletons; the top ten hold approximately 7.7%. Material for sequencing was blood. Receptor source: a woman younger than 45 in good health. Each CDR3 is given with its conserved first and last residue. The order of the fields is CDR3 DNA, CDR3 protein, V gene, J gene, clone size, D gene. D genes are given only for firm matches. Clone size appears in some rows only: once, few, many, or a class for an expanded clone.

TGTGCCAGCAGCCAAAGGGCGGCTAGCGGGGGGAATGAGCAGTACTTC	CASSQRAASGGNEQYF	TRBV11-2	TRBJ2-7	NA	TRBD2
TGTGTCAGCTCACCGAGATTTCCTAAGCGGGAGTCGGGGGGCAATGAGCAGTTCTTC	CVSSPRFPKRESGGNEQFF	TRBV18	TRBJ2-1	few	TRBD2
TGCGCCAGCCGCGGTCAGGCATGTATGTATAGCAATCAGCCCCAGCATTTT	CASRGQACMYSNQPQHF	TRBV25-1	TRBJ1-5	few	NA
TGTGCCAGCAGCTCAACAGGGGTAAACCCGTCTAACTATGGCTACACCTTC	CASSSTGVNPSNYGYTF	TRBV28	TRBJ1-2	few	TRBD1
TGCGCCAGCAGCCAAGAGCTCCGGGGGACAGATACGCAGTATTTT	CASSQELRGTDTQYF	TRBV4-3	TRBJ2-3	few	NA
TGCAGTGCTATTAAGCGGGGTGGGGGCTCCTACAATGAGCAGTTCTTC	CSAIKRGGGSYNEQFF	TRBV20-1	TRBJ2-1	NA	TRBD2
TGTGCCAGCAGCCTGGGGGGGCAGGATGGCCAGCCCCAGCATTTT	CASSLGGQDGQPQHF	TRBV2	TRBJ1-5	NA	NA
TGTGCCAGCTCACCGTCTGGGACAGGGGGCTTAGGCTACACCTTC	CASSPSGTGGLGYTF	TRBV18	TRBJ1-2	few	TRBD1
TGTGCCAGCAGCTCGGACTTTTTTAGCACAGATACGCAGTATTTT	CASSSDFFSTDTQYF	TRBV5-5	TRBJ2-3	NA	NA
TGTGCCAGCAGTCTAGCGGGGGACATCACAGATACGCAGTATTTT	CASSLAGDITDTQYF	TRBV2	TRBJ2-3	NA	TRBD2
TGTGCCACCAGTGATATAGGGGCTGTCGTCTATGAGCAGTTCTTC	CATSDIGAVVYEQFF	TRBV24-1	TRBJ2-1	few	NA
TGTGCCAGCAGTATATTGGGGACTAGCGGGAGCTACGAGCAGTACTTC	CASSILGTSGSYEQYF	TRBV6-5	TRBJ2-7	many	TRBD2
TGTGCCAGCAGCGTAGATGGTTCACCCCTCCACTTT	CASSVDGSPLHF	TRBV9	TRBJ1-6	NA	NA
TGTGCCAGCAGTTTAGCGGGAGGGATCACCTACGAGCAGTACTTC	CASSLAGGITYEQYF	TRBV12-3/TRBV12-4	TRBJ2-7	many	TRBD2
TGCAGTGCCAGGGATGACAGCGGGGGGATCACAGATACGCAGTATTTT	CSARDDSGGITDTQYF	TRBV20-1	TRBJ2-3	NA	TRBD2
TGTGCCAACAGCCGCAGACAGGGCCTGACCGGCTATGGCTACACCTTC	CANSRRQGLTGYGYTF	TRBV14	TRBJ1-2	NA	TRBD1
TGCAGCGCCGAAAGGGTCCGGGATGGCTACACCTTC	CSAERVRDGYTF	TRBV29-1	TRBJ1-2	many	NA
TGTGCCAGCAGTTTCGGGACACGGCAGCCCCAGCATTTT	CASSFGTRQPQHF	TRBV7-9	TRBJ1-5	NA	NA
TGTGCCAGCAGATCGACTAGCGGGGTCGAGACCCAGTACTTC	CASRSTSGVETQYF	TRBV6-6	TRBJ2-5	NA	TRBD2
TGTGCCAGCAGTCCCCTGGTTGAATCCTACAATGAGCAGTTCTTC	CASSPLVESYNEQFF	TRBV2	TRBJ2-1	NA	NA
TGTGCCGTCTCGGCGGCGGGTGGGGGCGCAGATACGCAGTATTTT	CAVSAAGGGADTQYF	TRBV10-3	TRBJ2-3	NA	NA
TGTGCCAGTAGGGTAGAAGGGTCGGTCTTGGAAGCTTTCTTT	CASRVEGSVLEAFF	TRBV12-3/TRBV12-4	TRBJ1-1	NA	NA
TGCAGTGCTGGGTCGGGGACCAATCGCGAGCAGTACTTC	CSAGSGTNREQYF	TRBV20-1	TRBJ2-7	many	NA
TGTGCCAGCAGCTCCTATCCGGGACTCTCTAGGGGGGACGCTGAAGCTTTCTTT	CASSSYPGLSRGDAEAFF	TRBV7-2	TRBJ1-1	NA	NA
TGTGCCAGCAGTCAAGGACTAGCGGGGATCGTGGTAGGCACAGATACGCAGTATTTT	CASSQGLAGIVVGTDTQYF	TRBV7-9	TRBJ2-3	NA	TRBD2
TGTGCCACCAGCAGAGATGATCGGATCTCTGGGGCCAACGTCCTGACTTTC	CATSRDDRISGANVLTF	TRBV15	TRBJ2-6	NA	NA
TGCGCCAGCAGCTGGAGGGGAATAACCACAGATACGCAGTATTTT	CASSWRGITTDTQYF	TRBV5-1	TRBJ2-3	few	NA
TGCAGTGCTAGAGATGGAAGAACGGGAGGGATCTCCTACGAGCAGTACTTC	CSARDGRTGGISYEQYF	TRBV20-1	TRBJ2-7	few	TRBD2
TGCGCCAGCAGCCGACATACAGGTTGGAATGAAAAACTGTTTTTT	CASSRHTGWNEKLFF	TRBV4-3	TRBJ1-4	NA	NA
TGCGCCAGCAGTGACGGTGTGGGTGGCTACACCTTC	CASSDGVGGYTF	TRBV10-2	TRBJ1-2	few	NA
TGCAGTGCTAGTGGGAGGGACCGACACAATAATAACTATGGCTACACCTTC	CSASGRDRHNNNYGYTF	TRBV20-1	TRBJ1-2	NA	NA
TGTGCCACCAGTGCATATTTTACAGGGAGGTTTTTTATCAATGAGCAGTACTTC	CATSAYFTGRFFINEQYF	TRBV24-1	TRBJ2-5	NA	NA
TGTGCCAGCAGTTTGGAGGGGATTAGCTCTGGGGCCAACGTCCTGACTTTC	CASSLEGISSGANVLTF	TRBV28	TRBJ2-6	few	NA
TGTGCGAGCACCGACAGGCATAATCAGCCCCAGCATTTT	CASTDRHNQPQHF	TRBV28	TRBJ1-5	NA	NA
TGCAGTGCCGGGGAGTCGAGGGCGGGGGTCAATGAGCAGTTCTTC	CSAGESRAGVNEQFF	TRBV20-1	TRBJ2-1	NA	TRBD2
TGTGCCAGCAGTACCCGGGGAGCGGGAGTGTCAGATACGCAGTATTTT	CASSTRGAGVSDTQYF	TRBV12-3/TRBV12-4	TRBJ2-3	many	TRBD2
TGTGCCAGCAGCTTAGAAGATGGTCGGAAAGAGACCCAGTACTTC	CASSLEDGRKETQYF	TRBV7-8	TRBJ2-5	NA	NA
TGTGCCAGTACCCGTGGGCGGGAGGACAATGAGCAGTTCTTC	CASTRGREDNEQFF	TRBV19	TRBJ2-1	once	TRBD2
TGTGCCAGCAGCTTGCTGGGGGAGCGAAAGGACGAGCAGTACTTC	CASSLLGERKDEQYF	TRBV5-6	TRBJ2-7	many	NA
TGTGCCAGCAGTCTGAACAGGCCTAGCACAGATACGCAGTATTTT	CASSLNRPSTDTQYF	TRBV5-1	TRBJ2-3	many	NA
TGTGCCAGCAGCCGAGCTAGCGGGAGCAGATCCTACGAGCAGTACTTC	CASSRASGSRSYEQYF	TRBV7-2	TRBJ2-7	few	TRBD2
TGCGCCAGCAGCCAAGATGTTCAGCAACCCGAGCAGTACTTC	CASSQDVQQPEQYF	TRBV4-3	TRBJ2-7	many	NA
TGCGCCAGCAGCTTTTCCGGAGTCGGCTACGAGCAGTACTTC	CASSFSGVGYEQYF	TRBV5-1	TRBJ2-7	many	NA